A single sample gave rise to the 17 T cell receptor beta chains below, sequenced in a study of T cell responses to AZD1222 COVID-19 vaccine (dated by TCRdb to 2020 to 2023). The library was produced with the immunoSEQ multiplex PCR assay. Drawn from immuneACCESS, this table holds only the in-frame rearrangements with V and J called that TCRdb kept. Clones are partly lost; checked studies trace under half to an unresolved V gene and leave the rest unexplained. In all, the sample holds tens of thousands of clones, and nearly 90% of those were seen once. The ten largest clones capture 9.3% of the sample. The time point label for this specimen denotes: about 28 days (+/-7) after the second vaccine dose. The material was peripheral blood, obtained 28 days after the second AZD1222 dose. Receptors originate from an adult who received the AZD1222 COVID-19 vaccine.

The chain recombines TRBV19 with TRBJ2-5; 7 bases are shared with TRBD1. Trimming cost V 4 bases and J 3 bases; bases outside gene matches: 5. The CDR3 is made up of 14 amino acids. In germline, CDR1 is LNHDA, CDR2 SQIVND (reference sequence). This chain's CDR3 is CASSTLQGKETQYF. CDR3 bases: TGTGCCAGTAGTACCCTACAGGGGAAAGAGACCCAGTACTTC.

The chain joins TRBV24-1 to TRBJ1-5, with a weak D call TRBD1 (5 bases). The CDR3 length is 14 residues. Per germline, CDR1 KGHDR and CDR2 SFDVKD. V was pared by 1 base and J by 5 bases, with 8 bases between. CDR3 nucleotides: TGTGCCACCAGTGATTTCAGGGAGGATCAGCCCCAGCATTTT. Its translation is CATSDFREDQPQHF.

V gene TRBV6-1 combines with J gene TRBJ1-2; D possibly corresponds to TRBD1 (5 bases). The CDR3 runs 13 residues. Germline V gives CDR1 MNHNS, CDR2 SASEGT. V was shortened by 3 bases and J by 7 bases, with 12 bases between the two germline ends. In DNA, the CDR3 is TGTGCCAGCAGTGATTGGCAGGGTAGTGGCTACACCTTC. Encoded protein: CASSDWQGSGYTF.

V gene TRBV7-2 combines with J gene TRBJ1-6, with no clear D. Per germline, CDR1 SGHTA and CDR2 FQGNSA. This CDR3 region has 15 residues. Trimming pared 2 bases from V and 0 bases from J, leaving 5 bases between. This CDR3 reads CASSLLSSYNSPLHF. The DNA of the CDR3 is TGTGCCAGCAGCTTATTGAGCTCCTATAATTCACCCCTCCACTTT.

This chain connects TRBV5-1 to TRBJ1-2, with TRBD1 as a possible D gene (6 bases). The CDR3 runs to 14 residues. The V gene lost 0 bases and the J gene lost 6 bases, with 12 bases spanning the gap. Looked up from germline, CDR1 is SGHRS and CDR2 is YFSETQ. The CDR3 region has the DNA TGCGCCAGCAGCTTGGAGGGGGGTATGGATGGCTACACCTTC. Amino acid sequence: CASSLEGGMDGYTF.

The rearrangement uses TRBV10-3 and TRBJ1-1, with D perhaps TRBD1 (6 bases). The CDR3 has 13 amino acids. Looked up from germline, CDR1 is ENHRY and CDR2 is SYGVKD. V lost 3 bases to trimming and J lost 1 base, with 6 bases between them. CDR3 nucleotides: TGTGCCATCAGTGACAGGGGGAACACTGAAGCTTTCTTT. It yields the protein CAISDRGNTEAFF.

The chain employs TRBV19 and TRBJ1-1; 8 positions match TRBD1. V lost 3 bases and J lost 4; bases outside the gene matches: 7. Germline CDR1 and CDR2: LNHDA and SQIVND (reference sequence). The CDR3 spans 15 residues. The CDR3 here is CASSIQTGVGTEAFF. As DNA, the CDR3 is TGTGCCAGTAGTATCCAGACAGGGGTCGGCACTGAAGCTTTCTTT.

The chain combines TRBV5-1 with TRBJ1-2; 9 bases are shared with TRBD1. The germline V gene has CDR1 SGHRS and CDR2 YFSETQ. The length of the CDR3 is 17 residues. V trimming: 0 bases; J trimming: 6 bases; junction bases outside the gene matches: 12. The CDR3 loop reads CASSLEIRDRESNGYTF. The CDR3, as DNA: TGCGCCAGCAGCTTGGAAATCCGGGACAGGGAAAGCAATGGCTACACCTTC.

The chain is built from TRBV4-1 and TRBJ1-2; D gene uncertain. Germline CDR1 and CDR2: MGHRA and YSYEKL. V was clipped by 0 bases and J by 4 bases, with 15 bases between them. The CDR3 totals 16 residues. CDR3 nucleotide sequence: TGCGCCAGCAGCCAAGAGGCGACGGGCCACTTCTATGGCTACACCTTC. Its protein is CASSQEATGHFYGYTF.

This chain uses TRBV3-1 (or the pseudogene TRBV3-2) with TRBJ1-1, with D perhaps TRBD1 (5 bases). The germline V gene has CDR1 LGHDT and CDR2 YNNKEL (reference sequence). V was pared by 3 bases and J by 0 bases, with 8 bases between. This CDR3 has 14 residues. CDR3 in amino acids: CASSQTVLNTEAFF. The CDR3 nucleotides read TGTGCCAGCAGCCAGACAGTGTTGAACACTGAAGCTTTCTTT.

This sequence joins TRBV7-8 and TRBJ1-1; D ambiguous. There are 13 residues in the CDR3. V was shortened by 4 bases and J by 3 bases, with 9 bases between the two germline ends. Germline V lookup: CDR1 SGHVS, CDR2 FQNEAQ. This chain's CDR3 is CASSSLADTEAFF. The CDR3 nucleotides are TGTGCCAGCAGCTCCTTGGCGGACACTGAAGCTTTCTTT.

This chain joins TRBV19 and TRBJ1-2, with a tentative D call TRBD1 (5 bases). The V end lost 5 bases, the J end lost 2 bases, and 15 bases lay between the germline ends. Germline-derived CDR1 and CDR2 are LNHDA and SQIVND (reference sequence). The CDR3 is 15 amino acids. The CDR3 bases are TGTGCCAGTAGTCCGACGGGACGGAGAAACTATGGCTACACCTTC. Its translation is CASSPTGRRNYGYTF.

V is TRBV5-1 and J is TRBJ2-4; no clear D. Germline V gene sequence: CDR1 SGHRS, CDR2 YFSETQ. The CDR3 consists of 15 residues. V lost 5 bases to trimming and J lost 0 bases, with 12 bases between them. This CDR3 reads CASSSQPLAKNIQYF. The CDR3 DNA reads as TGCGCCAGCAGTTCCCAACCCCTAGCCAAAAACATTCAGTACTTC.

The chain uses TRBV7-2 and TRBJ2-7, with no clear D. The CDR3 loop spans 11 amino acids. Germline CDR1 SGHTA, CDR2 FQGNSA. V was cut by 1 base and J by 10 bases, with 8 bases left in between. The CDR3 spells CASSLEVLQYF. CDR3 sequence (DNA): TGTGCCAGCAGCTTAGAGGTGTTACAGTACTTC.

This clone is a singleton in its sample. The chain combines TRBV9 with TRBJ2-7; 12 bases line up with TRBD2. This CDR3 comprises 14 residues. J was trimmed by 4 bases and V by 2 bases; bases with no gene match: 1. CDR1 is SGDLS and CDR2 is YYNGEE in the germline V gene. The CDR3 DNA reads as TGTGCCAGCAGCGTTGGACTAGCGGGATACGAGCAGTACTTC. The encoded protein is CASSVGLAGYEQYF.

This chain joins TRBV5-3 and TRBJ2-5; 7 bases line up with TRBD2. TRBV5-3 is annotated as an ORF whose role is uncertain. V dropped 3 bases and J dropped 3; count of bases not matched to a gene: 5. This CDR3 contains 14 residues. Here the CDR3 DNA reads TGTGCCAGAAGCTCGGCCGGGGGGAAAGAGACCCAGTACTTC. Translated: CARSSAGGKETQYF.

Written as DNA, the CDR3 is TGTGCCAGTAGCGGGACAGGGGGCAACTCAAACTATGGCTACACCTTC. Its protein product is CASSGTGGNSNYGYTF. The chain links TRBV19 to TRBJ1-2, with 12 bases matching TRBD1. In germline, CDR1 is LNHDA, CDR2 SQIVND (reference sequence). V trimming: 6 bases; J trimming: 2 bases; junction bases outside the gene matches: 7. CDR3 length: 16 amino acids.